This TCR beta chain was retrieved from a study of blood T cell repertoires in COVID-19. CDR1 and CDR2 (germline): SEHNR, FQNEAQ (reference sequence). Trimming cost V 5 bases and J 0 bases, with 12 bases left between them. The CDR3 sequence is 15 residues long. Only in-frame clones appear in the TCRdb table, and some are missing; sequencing was by immunoSEQ multiplex PCR. The table lists about 270,000 clones, about nine tenths of them singletons, with roughly a sixth in the top ten. Cohort allocation depended upon clinical history that participants reported. The chain links TRBV7-9 to TRBJ2-3; TRBD2 might be the D (5 bases). Sequencing was performed on PBMCs or T cells enriched from blood (not recorded which). This receptor was obtained from a man between 18 and 35 years old who had recovered from COVID-19. The CDR3 nucleotides are TGTGCCAGCAGCCAACTACTAGGAAGCACAGATACGCAGTATTTT. Translation gives CASSQLLGSTDTQYF.